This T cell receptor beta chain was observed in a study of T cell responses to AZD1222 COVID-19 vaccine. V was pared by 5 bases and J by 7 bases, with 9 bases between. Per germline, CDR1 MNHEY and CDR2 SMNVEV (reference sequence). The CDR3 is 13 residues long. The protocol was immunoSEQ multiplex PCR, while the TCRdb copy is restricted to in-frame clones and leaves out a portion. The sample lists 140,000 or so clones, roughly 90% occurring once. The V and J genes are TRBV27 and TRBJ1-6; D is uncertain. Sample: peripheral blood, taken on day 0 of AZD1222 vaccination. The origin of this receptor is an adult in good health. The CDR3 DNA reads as TGTGCCAGCAGTCCTAGGGAAAATTCACCCCTCCACTTT. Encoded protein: CASSPRENSPLHF.